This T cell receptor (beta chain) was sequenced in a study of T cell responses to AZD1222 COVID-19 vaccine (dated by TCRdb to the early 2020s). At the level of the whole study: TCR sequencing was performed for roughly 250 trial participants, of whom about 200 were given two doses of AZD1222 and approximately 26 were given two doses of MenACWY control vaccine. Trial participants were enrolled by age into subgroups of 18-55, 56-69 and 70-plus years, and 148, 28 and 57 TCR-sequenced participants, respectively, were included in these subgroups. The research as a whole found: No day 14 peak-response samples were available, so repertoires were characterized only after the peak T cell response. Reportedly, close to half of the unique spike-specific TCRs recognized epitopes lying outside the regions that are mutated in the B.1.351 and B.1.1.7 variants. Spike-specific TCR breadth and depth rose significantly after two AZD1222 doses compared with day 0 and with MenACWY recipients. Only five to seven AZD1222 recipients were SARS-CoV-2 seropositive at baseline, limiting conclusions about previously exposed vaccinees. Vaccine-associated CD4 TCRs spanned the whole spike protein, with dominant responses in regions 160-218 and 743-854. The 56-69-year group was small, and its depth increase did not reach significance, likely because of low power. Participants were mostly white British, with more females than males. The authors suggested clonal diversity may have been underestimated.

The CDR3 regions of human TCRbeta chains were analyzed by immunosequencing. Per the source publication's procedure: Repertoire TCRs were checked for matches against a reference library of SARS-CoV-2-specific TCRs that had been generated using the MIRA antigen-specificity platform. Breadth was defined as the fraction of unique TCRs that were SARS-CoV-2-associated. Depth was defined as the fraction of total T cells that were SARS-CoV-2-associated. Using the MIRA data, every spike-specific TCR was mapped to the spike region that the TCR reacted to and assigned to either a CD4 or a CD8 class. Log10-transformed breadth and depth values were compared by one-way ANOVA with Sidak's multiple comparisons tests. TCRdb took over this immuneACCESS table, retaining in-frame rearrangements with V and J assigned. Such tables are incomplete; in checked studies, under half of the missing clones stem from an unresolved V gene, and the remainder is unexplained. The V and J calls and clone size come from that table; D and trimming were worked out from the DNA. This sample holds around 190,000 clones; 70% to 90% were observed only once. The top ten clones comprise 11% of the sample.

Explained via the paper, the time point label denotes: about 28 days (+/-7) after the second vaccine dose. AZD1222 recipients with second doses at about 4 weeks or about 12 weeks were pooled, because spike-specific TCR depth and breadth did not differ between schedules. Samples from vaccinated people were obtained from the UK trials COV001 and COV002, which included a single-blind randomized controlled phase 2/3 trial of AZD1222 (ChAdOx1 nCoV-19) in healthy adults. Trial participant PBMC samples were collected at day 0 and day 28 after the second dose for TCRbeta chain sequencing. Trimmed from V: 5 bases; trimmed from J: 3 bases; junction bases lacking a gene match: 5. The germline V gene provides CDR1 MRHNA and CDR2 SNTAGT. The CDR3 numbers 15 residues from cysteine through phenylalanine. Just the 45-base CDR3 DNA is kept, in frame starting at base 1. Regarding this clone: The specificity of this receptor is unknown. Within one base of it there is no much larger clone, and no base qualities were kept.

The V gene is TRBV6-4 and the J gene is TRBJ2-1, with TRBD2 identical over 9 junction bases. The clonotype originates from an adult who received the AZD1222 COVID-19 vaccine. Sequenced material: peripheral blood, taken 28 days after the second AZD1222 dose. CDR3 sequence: CASSSSGGFYNEQFF. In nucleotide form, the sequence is TGTGCCAGCAGTAGTAGCGGGGGCTTCTACAATGAGCAGTTCTTC.